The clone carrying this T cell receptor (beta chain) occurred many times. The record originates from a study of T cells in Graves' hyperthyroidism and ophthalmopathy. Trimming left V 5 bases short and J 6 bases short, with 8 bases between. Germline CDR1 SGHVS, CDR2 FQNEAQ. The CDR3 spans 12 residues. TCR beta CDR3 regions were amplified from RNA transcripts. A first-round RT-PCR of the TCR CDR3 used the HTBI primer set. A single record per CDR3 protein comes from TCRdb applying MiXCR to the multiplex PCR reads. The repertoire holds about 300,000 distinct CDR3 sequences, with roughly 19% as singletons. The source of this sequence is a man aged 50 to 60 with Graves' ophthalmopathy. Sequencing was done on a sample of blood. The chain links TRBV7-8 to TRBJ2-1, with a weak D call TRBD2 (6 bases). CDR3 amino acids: CASSPTSNEQFF. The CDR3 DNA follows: TGTGCCAGCAGCCCGACTAGCAATGAGCAGTTCTTC.